One T cell receptor beta chain is described in this entry. This clonotype was seen repeatedly, ten times or more. Its antigen specificity is not known. No base-level quality is on record; no much larger clone is a single base apart. The sample belongs to a study of human T cells and chemical hapten exposure (dated by TCRdb to the early 2020s). Broadly, across the study: For sensitization, 2% DPC in acetone was applied to a roughly 2 cm by roughly 2 cm area of upper inner arm skin. Patients additionally received weekly therapeutic DPC doses to the scalp throughout the approximately 25-week study period. Patch testing on the upper back used Finn chambers containing 0.01% DPC, with scoring done after 6 days according to International Contact Dermatitis Research Group standards. Most of the patients in the cohort were female, and the cohort covered alopecia areata with under or over 50% scalp involvement, alopecia totalis and alopecia universalis. The libraries were sequenced as a pool, and the TCR yield per sample differed mostly because of small variations in library volumes within the pool. In alopecia patients, the study followed how the peripheral blood TCR repertoire changed in vivo over primary and secondary sensitization to diphenylcyclopropenone (DPC), a hapten. Blood was sampled from patients pre-sensitization (week 0) and at 2, 6 and about 24 weeks after DPC sensitization. Blood for TCR sequencing was provided by twenty-nine alopecia patients at one to four time points (pre-sensitization, 2, 6 and 24 weeks). The full study reports these points: Patch test score correlated positively with the number of PT1 expanded TCRs, reaching significance at thresholds 8, 16 and 32 but not at 4. Repeated subsampling changed both the strength of the expansion versus patch-test correlation and the threshold at which that correlation became significant. Significantly more large CDR3 similarity clusters were formed by expanded TCRs than by pre-sensitization or healthy control sets, consistent with antigen-driven responses. Because every patient had alopecia, a presumed autoimmune disease, the patients' immune response might differ from that of healthy individuals. DPC sensitization did not change the number of TCRs with a frequency above 1 in 1000, and there was no evidence of changes in global repertoire structure.

Per the publication, the time point label means: patch test 3, about 24 weeks after DPC sensitization. The treatment or condition label corresponds to: therapeutic diphenylcyclopropenone sensitization with weekly scalp DPC. At each patch-test visit, blood was drawn before the patch test was applied. To be eligible, patients had to be aged 18 to 70, diagnosed with alopecia and judged suitable for DPC therapy, while pregnant patients were excluded. Total RNA was extracted from unfractionated whole blood that had been collected in Tempus Blood RNA tubes. In the germline V gene (reference sequence), CDR1 corresponds to DFQATT and CDR2 to SNEGSKA. V loses 6 bases, J loses 6 bases, and the germline ends lie 12 bases apart. Counted from cysteine to phenylalanine, this CDR3 has 11 amino acids. The CDR3 DNA has 33 bases and is translated from base 1. The library relied on RACE. Sequencing took place on a NextSeq 500. During library preparation, unique molecular identifiers were attached to individual cDNA molecules so that TCRs could be counted in a quantitative, reproducible way. For every blood RNA sample, sequencing covered both the TCR alpha and TCR beta chains. The authors' pipeline ran thus. A median of roughly 99,000 TCRs per sample was observed, with a range of 23,224 to 690,600. The Decombinator software suite was used to annotate V, J and CDR3 in the TCR reads. For the PS versus PT1 abundance plots, all samples were subsampled to the same number of TCRs (28,000). Expanded TCRs were defined as absent before sensitization and observed at least eight times at the 2-week time point. TCRdb reran the public reads through fastp at Q25 and MiXCR, keeping productive beta chains. CDR3 protein sequences are deduplicated, and each keeps its most common genes and DNA. These V and J calls derive from TCRdb rather than the authors' analysis. The sample includes roughly 150,000 distinct CDR3 sequences, with roughly 26% observed a single time. Of the sample, 2.1% falls within the top ten clones.

Sample: whole blood, taken in connection with sensitization to the hapten diphenylcyclopropenone (DPC). The receptor's source is a woman under 30 with alopecia areata. Some clones in this sample may be carry-over from other donors' samples. The chain is encoded by TRBV20-1 joined to TRBJ2-7; TRBD2 could be the D gene, as 5 bases match. CDR3 loop: CSALAVREQYF. The nucleotides are TGCAGTGCCCTAGCAGTACGCGAGCAGTACTTC.